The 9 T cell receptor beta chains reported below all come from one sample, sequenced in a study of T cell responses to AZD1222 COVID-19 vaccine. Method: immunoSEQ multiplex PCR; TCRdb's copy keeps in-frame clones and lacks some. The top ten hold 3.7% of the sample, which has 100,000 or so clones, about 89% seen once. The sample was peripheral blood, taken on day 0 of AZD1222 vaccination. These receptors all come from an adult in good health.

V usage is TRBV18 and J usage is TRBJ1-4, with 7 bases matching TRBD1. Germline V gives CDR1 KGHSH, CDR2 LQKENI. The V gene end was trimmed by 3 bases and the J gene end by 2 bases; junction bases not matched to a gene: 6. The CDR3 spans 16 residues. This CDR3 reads CASSPLPGQTNEKLFF. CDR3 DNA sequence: TGTGCCAGCTCACCTCTTCCGGGACAGACTAATGAAAAACTGTTTTTT. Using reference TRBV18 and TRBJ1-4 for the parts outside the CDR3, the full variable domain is NAGVMQNPRHLVRRRGQEARLRCSPMKGHSHVYWYRQLPEEGLKFMVYLQKENIIDESGMPKERFSAEFPKEGPSILRIQQVVRGDSAAYFCASSPLPGQTNEKLFFGSGTQLSVL.

The CDR3 sequence: CASTRGRELFF. In nucleotides, the CDR3 is TGTGCCAGCACCCGGGGGCGGGAGCTGTTTTTT. V and J are TRBV3-1 (or the pseudogene TRBV3-2) and TRBJ2-2; D assignment may be TRBD1 or TRBD2 (6 bases each). Looked up from germline, CDR1 is LGHDT and CDR2 is YNNKEL (reference sequence). The CDR3 loop spans 11 amino acids. The V end was cut by 7 bases, the J end by 9 bases, with 9 bases between.

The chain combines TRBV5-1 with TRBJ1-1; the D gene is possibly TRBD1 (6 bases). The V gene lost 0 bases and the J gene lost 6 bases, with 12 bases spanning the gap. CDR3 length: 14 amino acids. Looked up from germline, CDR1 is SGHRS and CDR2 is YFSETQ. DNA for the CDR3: TGCGCCAGCAGCTTGGAGGCAGGGGAATCTGAAGCTTTCTTT. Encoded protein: CASSLEAGESEAFF.

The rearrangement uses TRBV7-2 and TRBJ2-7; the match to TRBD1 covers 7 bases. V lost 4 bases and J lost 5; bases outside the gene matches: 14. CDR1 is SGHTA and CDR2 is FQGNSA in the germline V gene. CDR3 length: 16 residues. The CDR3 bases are TGTGCCAGCAGCTCATCCCTAGACAGGGTAGGAAACGAGCAGTACTTC. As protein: CASSSSLDRVGNEQYF. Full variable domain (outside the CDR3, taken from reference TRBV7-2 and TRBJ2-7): GAGVSQSPSNKVTEKGKDVELRCDPISGHTALYWYRQSLGQGLEFLIYFQGNSAPDKSGLPSDRFSAERTGGSVSTLTIQRTQQEDSAVYLCASSSSLDRVGNEQYFGPGTRLTVT.

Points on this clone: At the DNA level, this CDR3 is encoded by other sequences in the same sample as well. CDR3: CASSYSSRGDTEAFF. The CDR3 coding sequence is TGTGCCAGCAGTTACTCGTCCCGGGGGGACACTGAAGCTTTCTTT. V gene TRBV6-5 combines with J gene TRBJ1-1, with D possibly matching TRBD1 (5 bases). The CDR3 is 15 amino acids. The germline V gene has CDR1 MNHEY and CDR2 SVGAGI. Trimming pared 0 bases from V and 3 bases from J, leaving 11 bases between.

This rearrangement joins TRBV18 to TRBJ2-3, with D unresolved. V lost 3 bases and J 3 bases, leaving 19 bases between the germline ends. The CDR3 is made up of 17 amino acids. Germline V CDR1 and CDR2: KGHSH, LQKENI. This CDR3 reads CASSPTTGLVMTDTQYF. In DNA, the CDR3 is TGTGCCAGCTCACCTACGACCGGCCTTGTTATGACAGATACGCAGTATTTT.

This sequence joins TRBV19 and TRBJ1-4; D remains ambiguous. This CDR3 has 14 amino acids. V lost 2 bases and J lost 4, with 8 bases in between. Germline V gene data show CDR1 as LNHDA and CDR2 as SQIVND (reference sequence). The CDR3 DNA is TGTGCCAGTAGTATAAGTGGCCGTAATGAAAAACTGTTTTTT. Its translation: CASSISGRNEKLFF. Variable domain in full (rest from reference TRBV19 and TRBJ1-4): DGGITQSPKYLFRKEGQNVTLSCEQNLNHDAMYWYRQDPGQGLRLIYYSQIVNDFQKGDIAEGYSVSREKKESFPLTVTSAQKNPTAFYLCASSISGRNEKLFFGSGTQLSVL.

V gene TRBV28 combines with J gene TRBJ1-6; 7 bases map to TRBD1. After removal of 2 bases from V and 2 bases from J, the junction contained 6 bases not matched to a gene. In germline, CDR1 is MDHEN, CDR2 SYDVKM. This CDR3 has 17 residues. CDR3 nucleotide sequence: TGTGCCAGCAGTTTACCCCAGGGGGGCACCTATAATTCACCCCTCCACTTT. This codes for CASSLPQGGTYNSPLHF.

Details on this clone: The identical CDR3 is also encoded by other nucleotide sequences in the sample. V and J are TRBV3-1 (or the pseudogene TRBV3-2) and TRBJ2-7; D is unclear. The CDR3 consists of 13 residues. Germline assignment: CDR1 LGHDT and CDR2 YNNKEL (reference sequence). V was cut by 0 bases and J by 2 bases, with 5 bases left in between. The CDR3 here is CASSQDGAYEQYF. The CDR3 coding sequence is TGTGCCAGCAGCCAAGATGGAGCCTACGAGCAGTACTTC.